This record looks at one T cell receptor beta chain sequence and its context. The table lists this clone with a few counts. There is no known antigen for this receptor. Base quality data are lacking; no much larger clone is found one base away. The source of the sample is a study of Siglec-9 on CD8 T cells in melanoma (dated by TCRdb to the late 2010s). Some background on the complete study: Siglec-9 expression on CD8+ T cells and the role of Siglec-9 in regulating T cells in the melanoma tumor microenvironment were investigated in the study.

Overall study results and their limits: According to the report, an effector memory CD8+ T-cell subset that seemed to build up inside melanoma tumors was both marked and regulated by Siglec-9.

The library was produced with the immunoSEQ multiplex PCR assay. TCRdb's version of the immuneACCESS table is confined to in-frame rearrangements and falls short of the full clone set. An unresolved V gene accounts for under half of the shortfall where checked; the remainder is of unknown origin. In all, the sample holds roughly 35,000 clones, and 84% of those were seen once. The ten top clones hold about 1.8% of the sample. The sequence was obtained from a human donor in good health. Sequencing was carried out using Siglec-9- CD8+ T cells sorted from blood. The meaning of the sample's cell subset or site label: CD8 T cells lacking Siglec-9.

In nucleotides, the sequence is TGTGCCAGCAGTTTATGCTCAGGGGACGGAACTGAAGCTTTCTTT. Protein translation: CASSLCSGDGTEAFF. In this chain, TRBV28 is recombined with TRBJ1-1; TRBD1 is perhaps the D gene, given 6 matching bases. CDR1 MDHEN and CDR2 SYDVKM are derived from the germline V gene. The CDR3 runs 15 residues from the cysteine to the phenylalanine. Solely the CDR3 DNA is kept, with 45 bases framed from the first base. V gives up 0 bases and J gives up 5 bases, and the segment between their germline ends measures 13 bases.